This T cell receptor beta chain appears in the sequencing data of a study of T cells in Graves' hyperthyroidism and ophthalmopathy. The CDR3 sequence is 13 residues long. V lost 5 bases and J 2 bases, leaving 10 bases between the germline ends. The germline V gene encodes CDR1 MNHEY and CDR2 SVGAGI. Patients aged 18 to 65 had newly diagnosed hyperthyroidism lasting under 2 months. Whole-study findings and limits: Appearing also in blood were most of the thyroid clonotypes expanded above 0.001.

Details on this clonotype: Its antigen is unidentified. The CDR3 does not close with the conserved phenylalanine or tryptophan, likely indicating a read error.

TCR beta CDR3 region amplification was performed from RNA transcripts. HTBI primers were the set used in a first-round RT-PCR of the TCR CDR3. TCRdb called the multiplex PCR reads again in MiXCR, with one record for every CDR3 protein. The sample lists roughly 420,000 distinct CDR3 sequences, about 15% seen once, with over 7.5% in the top ten. The sequence derives from a woman younger than 35 with Graves' hyperthyroidism. The genes are TRBV6-5 and TRBJ2-7; maybe TRBD2 (5 bases). Source material: blood. CDR3 amino acids: CASSNGGPYEQYL. CDR3 nucleotide sequence: TGTGCCAGCAGTAACGGCGGGCCCTACGAGCAGTACCTC.